Listed below are T cell receptor beta chains from one sample, sequenced in a study of PD-1 blockade in classical Hodgkin lymphoma. Clones were sequenced by immunoSEQ multiplex PCR, and TCRdb holds only the in-frame ones, with some missing. Counted here are roughly 12,000 clones, around 82% occurring once; the ten biggest clones make up 30% to 40%. The sequences come from CD8+ T cells from blood, collected at baseline. These receptors originate from a human donor with classical Hodgkin lymphoma. CDR3s include the opening cysteine and the closing phenylalanine or tryptophan. A D gene is named only where the DNA matches it firmly. Part of the rows lack a size; the others show once, few, many or a class for expanded clones.

V	D	J	size	DNA	CDR3
TRBV19	.	TRBJ2-1	.	TGTGCCAGTAGATTGCGCGGCCCTTACAATGAGCAGTTCTTC	CASRLRGPYNEQFF
TRBV18	.	TRBJ1-2	few	TGTGCCAGCTCACCCGACAGTACCTATGGCTACACCTTC	CASSPDSTYGYTF
TRBV5-5	.	TRBJ2-7	.	TGTGCCAGCAGTTCCGAGGAGACCCGACTGGATGAGCAGTACTTC	CASSSEETRLDEQYF
TRBV10-1	.	TRBJ1-1	.	TGCGCCAGCAGTGACTTGACCGTTTCTGAAGCTTTCTTT	CASSDLTVSEAFF
TRBV13	.	TRBJ2-5	.	TGTGCCAGCAGCTTTCGAGGTTACTTGCCTTTCCAAGAGACCCAGTACTTC	CASSFRGYLPFQETQYF
TRBV5-5	.	TRBJ1-4	.	TGTGCCAGCAGCTTTGACGCGATAGAACTGTTTTTT	CASSFDAIELFF
TRBV30	TRBD2	TRBJ2-7	.	TGTGCCTGGACTCTAGCGGGAGGGCCCGACGAGCAGTACTTC	CAWTLAGGPDEQYF
TRBV7-2	.	TRBJ2-5	.	TGTGCCAGCAGCTTAGGTGGGGGGCAAGCGGAGACCCAGTACTTC	CASSLGGGQAETQYF
TRBV12-5	TRBD2	TRBJ2-3	.	TGTGCTAGTGGTTTTTCTAGCGGGGGGTACACAGATACGCAGTATTTT	CASGFSSGGYTDTQYF
TRBV27	.	TRBJ2-5	.	TGTGCCAGCAGTAACACACAAGAGACCCAGTACTTC	CASSNTQETQYF
TRBV4-1	.	TRBJ2-7	.	TGCGCCAGCAGCCAATTAAAATTGGAGTACGAGCAGTACTTC	CASSQLKLEYEQYF
TRBV4-1	.	TRBJ2-7	.	TGCGCCAGCAGGGGAGTTGGGCAGGGTGGAGAGCAGTACTTC	CASRGVGQGGEQYF
TRBV9	.	TRBJ1-2	few	TGTGCCAGCAGCGTAGACTATGGCTACACCTTC	CASSVDYGYTF
TRBV11-2	TRBD1	TRBJ2-7	.	TGTGCCAGCAGCTTAGATAAACAGACAGGGGGTTCACCCTCCTACGAGCAGTACTTC	CASSLDKQTGGSPSYEQYF
TRBV4-1	TRBD2	TRBJ2-7	.	TGCGCCAGCAGCCACCAAGCGGGAGGCGTTTTGCGGCAGTACTTC	CASSHQAGGVLRQYF
TRBV5-1	TRBD2	TRBJ2-2	.	TGCGCCAGCAGCTTGGCGGCGGGGGCCGGGGAGCTGTTTTTT	CASSLAAGAGELFF
TRBV6-5	.	TRBJ1-1	.	TGTGCCAGCAGTGAAAGCGCCTACAGGGCTGAAGCTTTCTTT	CASSESAYRAEAFF
TRBV5-6	.	TRBJ2-2	.	TGTGCCAGCAGCCTCCTGGGGGAGCTGTTTTTT	CASSLLGELFF
TRBV27	.	TRBJ2-1	.	TGTGCCAGCAGTTTGGGCTACTACAATGAGCAGTTCTTC	CASSLGYYNEQFF
TRBV10-1	TRBD1	TRBJ1-2	.	TGCGCCAGCAGTGAAGGACAGGCTAACTATGGCTACACCTTC	CASSEGQANYGYTF
TRBV19	.	TRBJ1-2	.	TGTGCCAGTAGTAGGGCCGCTTATGGCTACACCTTC	CASSRAAYGYTF
TRBV28	.	TRBJ1-1	.	TGTGCCAGCAGTTCGGAACAGGGCCGAGGCACTGAAGCTTTCTTT	CASSSEQGRGTEAFF
TRBV5-6	TRBD1	TRBJ1-5	.	TGTGCCAGCAGCTTGTTTCGGGACAGGGGTGGGTTGGACAATCAGCCCCAGCATTTT	CASSLFRDRGGLDNQPQHF
TRBV6-1	.	TRBJ2-1	.	TGTGCCAGCAGTGAAGTAGCGAGCACCTACAATGAGCAGTTCTTC	CASSEVASTYNEQFF
TRBV19	.	TRBJ2-1	.	TGTGCCAGTAGTATAAACACACTAGAGGTAGGGAACAATGAGCAGTTCTTC	CASSINTLEVGNNEQFF
TRBV19	TRBD1	TRBJ1-2	.	TGTGCCAGTACCGAAGGACAGGCCTTTGGCTACACCTTC	CASTEGQAFGYTF
TRBV7-9	TRBD2	TRBJ2-1	.	TGTGCCAGCAGCTTATTTCTAGCGGCCGTCGATGAGCAGTTCTTC	CASSLFLAAVDEQFF
TRBV7-9	.	TRBJ1-4	.	TGTGCCAGCAGCCCCAGCTGGTGGGGGCCAGCACTGTTTTTT	CASSPSWWGPALFF
TRBV11-3	TRBD2	TRBJ2-3	.	TGTGCCAGCAGCTTAGCTCGCGGGGGTCCCACAGATACGCAGTATTTT	CASSLARGGPTDTQYF
TRBV7-6	.	TRBJ1-1	.	TGTGCCAGCAGCTTAACAGAAGCTTGGGCCACTGAAGCTTTCTTT	CASSLTEAWATEAFF
TRBV19	TRBD1	TRBJ2-3	.	TGTGCCAGTACCTCCGGACAGGGGACAGATACGCAGTATTTT	CASTSGQGTDTQYF
TRBV7-2	.	TRBJ2-5	.	TGTGCCAGCAGCTTTTTATCCGGACAAGAGACCCAGTACTTC	CASSFLSGQETQYF
TRBV19	TRBD2	TRBJ2-1	.	TGTGCCAGTAGTACTAGCGGCTCCTACAATGAGCAGTTCTTC	CASSTSGSYNEQFF
TRBV4-1	.	TRBJ1-2	few	TGCGCCAGCAGCCAAGAGGGGCGGAACAACTATGGCTACACCTTC	CASSQEGRNNYGYTF